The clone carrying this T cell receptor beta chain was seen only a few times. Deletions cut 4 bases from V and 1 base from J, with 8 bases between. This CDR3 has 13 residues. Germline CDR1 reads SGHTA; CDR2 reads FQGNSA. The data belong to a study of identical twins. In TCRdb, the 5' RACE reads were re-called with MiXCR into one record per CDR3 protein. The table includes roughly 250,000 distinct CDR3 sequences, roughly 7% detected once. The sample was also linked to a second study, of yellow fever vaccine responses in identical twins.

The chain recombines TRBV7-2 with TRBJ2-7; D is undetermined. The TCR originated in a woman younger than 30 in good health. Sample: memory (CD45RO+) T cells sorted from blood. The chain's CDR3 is CASSYGRSYEQYF. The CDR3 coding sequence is TGTGCCAGCAGCTACGGACGTTCCTACGAGCAGTACTTC.